This is a list of T cell receptor beta chains from one sample in a study of shared clonotypes between healthy human individuals. The repertoire was sequenced with immunoSEQ multiplex PCR; TCRdb's copy has only in-frame clones and lacks some. The sample includes over a million clones, around 76% of them seen just once. The sequenced material came from memory CD4+ T cells sorted from blood. The receptors were gathered from a man aged 18 to 29 in good health. CDR3s include the opening cysteine and the closing phenylalanine or tryptophan. Fields, in order: J gene, D gene, V gene, clone size, CDR3 DNA, CDR3 protein. D genes are given only for firm matches. A clone size is listed for some rows: how often the clone was seen (once, few, many), or a class if it is expanded.

TRBJ2-7 | NA | TRBV5-1 | NA | TGCGCCAGCAGCTTGGGATGGGACTTGGGCTACGAGCAGTACTTC | CASSLGWDLGYEQYF
TRBJ1-4 | NA | TRBV28 | NA | TGTGCCAGCAGTTTACCCAGGGCCGGGAATGAAAAACTGTTTTTT | CASSLPRAGNEKLFF
TRBJ2-2 | NA | TRBV2 | NA | TGTGCCAGCAGCCTACCGGGCACCGGAGGCCCGGGGGAGCTGTTTTTT | CASSLPGTGGPGELFF
TRBJ2-6 | NA | TRBV6-5 | many | TGTGCCAGCGGGGGGTCCGGGGCCAACGTCCTGACTTTC | CASGGSGANVLTF
TRBJ2-3 | NA | TRBV7-2 | NA | TGTGCCAGCAGCTTAATCCCAGATACGCAGTATTTT | CASSLIPDTQYF
TRBJ2-2 | TRBD2 | TRBV9 | NA | TGTGCCAGCAGCGTTGCTAGCGGAATCACCGGGGAGCTGTTTTTT | CASSVASGITGELFF
TRBJ1-5 | TRBD1 | TRBV28 | NA | TGTGCCAGCAGTCCTCGACAGGGGAACAATCAGCCCCAGCATTTT | CASSPRQGNNQPQHF
TRBJ2-1 | TRBD2 | TRBV7-8 | NA | TGTGCCAGCAGCTTAGGGGCTGCGGGGGGGCCCAATGAGCAGTTCTTC | CASSLGAAGGPNEQFF
TRBJ1-2 | NA | TRBV18 | NA | TGTGCCAGGTCCCATCCCGGCGCCTTCTATGGCTACACCTTC | CARSHPGAFYGYTF
TRBJ1-1 | NA | TRBV5-6 | NA | TGTGCCAGCAGCAATCAAGTTAACACTGAAGCTTTCTTT | CASSNQVNTEAFF
TRBJ2-2 | NA | TRBV11-2 | NA | TGTGCCAGCAGCCCAGTAAGAGGGGCGAACACCGGGGAGCTGTTTTTT | CASSPVRGANTGELFF
TRBJ1-1 | TRBD1 | TRBV18 | NA | TGTGCCAGCTCACCACCGGGACAGGGGACGACCAACACTGAAGCTTTCTTT | CASSPPGQGTTNTEAFF
TRBJ2-3 | NA | TRBV2 | many | TGTGCCAGCAGGCGTGAAGGGGATACGCAGTATTTT | CASRREGDTQYF
TRBJ1-1 | NA | TRBV18 | NA | TGTGCCAGCTCACCACCGCCGGGGGTGAACACTGAAGCTTTCTTT | CASSPPPGVNTEAFF
TRBJ2-6 | NA | TRBV13 | NA | TGTGCCAGCAGCGGCCTTGCTGGGGCCAACGTCCTGACTTTC | CASSGLAGANVLTF
TRBJ1-4 | NA | TRBV15 | NA | TGTGCCACCAGCAGAGTAACGGGTCAACTGTTTTTT | CATSRVTGQLFF
TRBJ2-7 | TRBD1 | TRBV10-1 | NA | TGCGCCAGCAGGGAGAGTCTGGGACAGGGGATTCGCGAGCAGTACTTC | CASRESLGQGIREQYF
TRBJ2-1 | NA | TRBV11-2 | NA | TGTGCCAGCAGCCAGCCCGGGACAACCTACAATGAGCAGTTCTTC | CASSQPGTTYNEQFF
TRBJ1-2 | TRBD1 | TRBV30 | few | TGTGCCTGGAGCGCGGACAGGGACTATGGCTACACCTTC | CAWSADRDYGYTF
TRBJ1-4 | TRBD1 | TRBV7-9 | NA | TGTGCCAGCAGCCGGGGACAGGGGCCGAGGGCTAATGAAAAACTGTTTTTT | CASSRGQGPRANEKLFF
TRBJ2-6 | TRBD1 | TRBV5-4 | NA | TGTGCCAGCAGCCACTCAGGGGGCGGGTCCCCTGGGGCCAACGTCCTGACTTTC | CASSHSGGGSPGANVLTF
TRBJ2-2 | NA | TRBV5-6 | NA | TGTGCCAGCAGCTTGGTGGACAGCAACACCGGGGAGCTGTTTTTT | CASSLVDSNTGELFF
TRBJ1-3 | NA | TRBV5-1 | NA | TGCGCCAGCAGCTTCGACCGGAATGGAAACACCATATATTTT | CASSFDRNGNTIYF
TRBJ1-2 | NA | TRBV7-3 | NA | TGTGCCAGCAGCTTGCAGGGAGACGGACGCTACACCTTC | CASSLQGDGRYTF
TRBJ2-5 | TRBD1 | TRBV27 | NA | TGTGCCAGCAGTTCCGGGACAGGCCAAGAGACCCAGTACTTC | CASSSGTGQETQYF
TRBJ1-1 | NA | TRBV4-3 | few | TGCGCCAGCAGCCAGGGGTTTTCTGGGACCACTGAAGCTTTCTTT | CASSQGFSGTTEAFF
TRBJ1-2 | NA | TRBV19 | NA | TGTGCCAGTACCAACCCACTGCTGAACTATGGCTACACCTTC | CASTNPLLNYGYTF